This TCR beta chain emerged from a study of cytomegalovirus exposure and HLA in healthy donors. Amplification used 60 Vbeta primers and 13 Jbeta primers. Some clones are missing from TCRdb's copy, which holds only in-frame ones; the method was immunoSEQ multiplex PCR. The sample includes 250,000 to 350,000 clones, 86% of them seen just once. This clonotype was obtained from a man aged 40-50 years in good health and CMV-seropositive. Input material: PBMCs.

The CDR3 here is CASSLESGSEQFF. In DNA, the CDR3 is TGTGCCAGCAGCTTAGAAAGCGGGAGTGAGCAGTTCTTC. The chain employs TRBV11-2 and TRBJ2-1; 8 nucleotides line up with TRBD2. The CDR3 runs 13 residues. The germline V gene has CDR1 SGHAT and CDR2 FQNNGV. The junction had 1 base not matched to a gene; V was cut back by 0 bases and J by 9 bases.